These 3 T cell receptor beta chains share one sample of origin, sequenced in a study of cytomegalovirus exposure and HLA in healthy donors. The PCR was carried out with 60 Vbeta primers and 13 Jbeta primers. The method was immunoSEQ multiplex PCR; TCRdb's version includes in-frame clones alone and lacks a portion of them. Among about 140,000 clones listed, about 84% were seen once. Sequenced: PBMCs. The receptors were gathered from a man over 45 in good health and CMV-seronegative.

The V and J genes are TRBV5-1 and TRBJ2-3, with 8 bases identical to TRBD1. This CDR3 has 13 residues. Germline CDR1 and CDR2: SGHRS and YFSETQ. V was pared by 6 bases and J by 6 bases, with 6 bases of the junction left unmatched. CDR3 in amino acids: CASKRTGWDTQYF. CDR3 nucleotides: TGCGCCAGCAAGCGGACAGGGTGGGATACGCAGTATTTT.

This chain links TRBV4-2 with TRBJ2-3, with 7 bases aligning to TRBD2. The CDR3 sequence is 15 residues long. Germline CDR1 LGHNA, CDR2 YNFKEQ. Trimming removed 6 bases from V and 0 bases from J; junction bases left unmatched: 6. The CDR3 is CASRTAGPSTDTQYF. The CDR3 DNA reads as TGTGCCAGCAGAACAGCGGGACCTAGCACAGATACGCAGTATTTT.

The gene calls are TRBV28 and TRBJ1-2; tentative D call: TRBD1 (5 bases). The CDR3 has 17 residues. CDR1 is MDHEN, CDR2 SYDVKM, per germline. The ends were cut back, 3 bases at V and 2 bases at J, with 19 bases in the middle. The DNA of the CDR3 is TGTGCCAGCAGTTTTAGCGGGGGTCTAGTTCGGAACTATGGCTACACCTTC. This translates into CASSFSGGLVRNYGYTF.